This paragraph covers one T cell receptor beta chain sequence. The antigen remains undetermined. The data derive from a study of chemoradiotherapy in HPV16-positive cancers. Sequencing used immunoSEQ multiplex PCR; TCRdb keeps in-frame clones, though not all of them. The table shows 14,000 or so clones, with around 74% occurring only once. Study conclusions and caveats: Candidate HPV-specific clones and E7-related TCR motifs grew in tumor during treatment.

The receptor's source is a human donor with HPV-associated anogenital cancer. This sample was gathered from a patient who underwent chemoradiotherapy.

The CDR3 reads CASSLTWNIQGEQYF. Written as DNA, the CDR3 is TGTGCCAGCAGCTTAACTTGGAACATCCAGGGCGAGCAGTACTTC. The chain couples TRBV11-2 to TRBJ2-7; D possibly corresponds to TRBD1 (5 bases). Germline lookup yields CDR1 SGHAT and CDR2 FQNNGV. The CDR3 contains 15 residues. The V end lost 2 bases, the J end lost 6 bases, and 17 bases lay between the germline ends.